This T cell receptor beta chain emerged from a study of PD-1 blockade in mismatch repair-deficient tumors. Study-wide results and caveats: Rapid post-treatment expansion, then contraction, generally preceding radiologic response, marked tumor-resident clones.

The method was immunoSEQ multiplex PCR; TCRdb's version includes in-frame clones alone and lacks a portion of them. The sample lists 40,000 to 60,000 clones, 77% occurring once. The germline CDR1 and CDR2 sequences are SGHDT and YYEEEE. The V end lost 4 bases, the J end lost 14 bases, and 13 bases lay between the germline ends. The CDR3 is 11 amino acids. A few pembrolizumab responders had their TCRs sequenced. Comments on this clone: Its antigen is as yet unknown.

This chain links TRBV5-6 with TRBJ2-1; weak D call: TRBD2 (6 bases). The source was PBMCs, collected before pembrolizumab treatment. This clonotype was obtained from an adult with mismatch repair-deficient cancer. The CDR3 protein is CASSSGPWEFF. The CDR3, as DNA: TGTGCCAGCAGCAGCGGGCCTTGGGAGTTCTTC.